The present entry profiles one T cell receptor (beta chain) with its context. Its specific antigen is unknown. Qualities for individual bases were not recorded, and no much larger clone is one base off. The germline V gene provides CDR1 MGHRA and CDR2 YSYEKL. V loses 1 base of germline sequence and J loses 2 bases, and the interval between the two ends is 15 bases. The CDR3 sequence holds 16 residues, the cysteine and phenylalanine included. Only the CDR3 part of the read is kept: 48 bases, read in frame from the first base. Preparation of the library involved the immunoSEQ multiplex PCR assay. Turning to the authors' computational methods: To diagnose cytomegalovirus status from the catalog of TCR beta chain sequences, a statistical classification framework was built. TCRdb re-hosts the immuneACCESS table, in-frame sequences only. Its copies lack some clones; in the studies checked, an unresolved V gene accounts for under half of them, and the cause for the rest is not known. The DNA gave D and trimming, while V, J and clone size come from that table. For this sample the table gives about 170,000 clones, of which about 86% were detected only once. The ten largest clones add up to 2% to 2.5% of the sample.

This record comes from a study of cytomegalovirus exposure and HLA in healthy donors (dated 2017 in TCRdb). Looking at the study overall: The 500 to 700 repertoires of the first cohort and the roughly 110 validation repertoires were produced on the same platform, according to a later analysis. The study was designed to test whether signatures of past pathogen exposure could be identified by cataloging public T cell receptors. In addition to the first cohort of hundreds of subjects, a separate validation cohort of 100 to 150 different subjects was used. High-throughput TCR immunosequencing, statistical association of individual TCRs with disease status, and machine learning were combined to predict cytomegalovirus infection status.

Overall study outcomes, separate from this receptor: Most TCR sequences were observed very rarely across donors, whereas some public TCRs were present in many individuals. The classifier was reported to diagnose cytomegalovirus status with high specificity and sensitivity in both the original cohort and the validation cohort. A later analysis lacked HLA typing for the validation cohort, so it scored co-occurrence in that cohort across all 130 or so repertoires. A later analysis found that TCRs clustered in the first cohort also tended to co-occur in the approximately 120 validation repertoires, with approximately 94% of cluster scores above 0. In vitro tests confirmed that a few of the cytomegalovirus-associated TCR beta chains recognize cytomegalovirus antigens. The authors suggested that the approach could potentially be generalized to other disease states and immunological phenotypes. The study gave a list of 150 to 200 TCR beta chains associated with cytomegalovirus.

The donors belonged to the validation cohort of around 130 subjects, which was separate from the 666-subject first cohort. The sequence came from a young woman in good health and CMV-seronegative. The rearranged chain carries TRBV4-1 and TRBJ2-7; the D gene remains uncertain. Material: PBMCs. The encoded CDR3 is CASSQARGSPPYEQYF. The bases read TGCGCCAGCAGCCAAGCCCGCGGCTCACCTCCCTACGAGCAGTACTTC.